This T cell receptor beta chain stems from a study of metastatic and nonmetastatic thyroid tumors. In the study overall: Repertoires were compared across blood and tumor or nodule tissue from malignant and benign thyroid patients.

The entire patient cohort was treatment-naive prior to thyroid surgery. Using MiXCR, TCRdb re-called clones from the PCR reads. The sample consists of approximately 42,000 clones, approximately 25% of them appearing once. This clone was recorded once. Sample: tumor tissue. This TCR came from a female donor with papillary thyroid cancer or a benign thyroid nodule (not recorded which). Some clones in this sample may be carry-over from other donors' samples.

The CDR3 loop is CASSTEGGPYEQYF. The CDR3 bases are TGCGCCAGCAGTACGGAGGGTGGACCCTACGAGCAGTACTTC. The rearrangement joins TRBV5-1 to TRBJ2-7; TRBD2 might be the D (6 bases). Germline V gene lookup returns CDR1 SGHRS and CDR2 YFSETQ. Trimming shortened V by 5 bases and J by 2 bases, and 14 bases separated the two germline ends. The CDR3 is 14 amino acids. The whole variable domain, remainder taken from reference TRBV5-1 and TRBJ2-7, is KAGVTQTPRYLIKTRGQQVTLSCSPISGHRSVSWYQQTPGQGLQFLFEYFSETQRNKGNFPGRFSGRQFSNSRSEMNVSTLELGDSALYLCASSTEGGPYEQYFGPGTRLTVT.